This T cell receptor (beta chain) appears in the sequencing data of a study of shared clonotypes between healthy human individuals. Study-level points and caveats: When compared with the clonotypes that were shared by all four sorted-subset donors, the non-shared clonotypes turned out to have lower generation probabilities. Donor scarcity curtailed the genetic and exposure-history diversity represented herein.

An even split of each subset's genomic DNA across several immunoSEQ plates was performed. Sequencing used immunoSEQ multiplex PCR; TCRdb keeps in-frame clones, though not all of them. The profile covers roughly 500,000 clones, with 90% to 97% appearing a single time and roughly 0.06% taken by the ten largest. CDR1 is WNHNN, CDR2 SYGVQD, per germline (reference sequence). This CDR3 region has 13 residues. Trimming stripped 5 bases from V and 7 bases from J, with 12 bases between. The study drew its donors from healthy HIV-negative adults without recent acute infections or vaccinations. Of note for this clone: As yet, its antigen is unknown.

Sequenced: naive CD4+ T cells sorted from blood. Subset here: CD45RA+ positively selected. The receptor comes from a woman in her twenties or thirties in good health. J is TRBJ2-4 and V is TRBV10-1; possibly TRBD1 or TRBD2 for D (5 bases each). CDR3 nucleotide sequence: TGCGCCAGCAGTTCGGGAAAGGGGAACATTCAGTACTTC. Its translation: CASSSGKGNIQYF.